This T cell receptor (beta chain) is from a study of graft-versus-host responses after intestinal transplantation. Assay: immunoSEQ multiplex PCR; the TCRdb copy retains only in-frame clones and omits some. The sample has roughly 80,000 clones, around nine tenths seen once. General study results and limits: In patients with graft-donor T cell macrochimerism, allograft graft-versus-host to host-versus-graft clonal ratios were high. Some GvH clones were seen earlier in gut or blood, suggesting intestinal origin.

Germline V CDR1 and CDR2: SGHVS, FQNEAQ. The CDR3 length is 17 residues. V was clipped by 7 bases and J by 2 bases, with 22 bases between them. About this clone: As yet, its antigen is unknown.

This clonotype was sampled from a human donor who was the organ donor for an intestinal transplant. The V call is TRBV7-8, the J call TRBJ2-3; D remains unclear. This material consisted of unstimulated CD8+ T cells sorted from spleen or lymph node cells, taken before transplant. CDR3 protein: CASIKVGPYQSTDTQYF. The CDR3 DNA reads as TGTGCCAGCATAAAAGTGGGCCCTTACCAATCCACAGATACGCAGTATTTT.